This is a list of T cell receptor beta chains from one sample in a study of blood T cell repertoires in COVID-19. Assay used: immunoSEQ multiplex PCR; TCRdb lists only in-frame clones, some missing. The sample has 150,000 to 200,000 clones, around 82% seen once; the top ten hold around 5.2%. Sequenced sample: PBMCs or T cells enriched from blood (not recorded which). Every receptor here comes from a woman aged 55-75 years with acute COVID-19. CDR3s leave out the opening cysteine and the closing phenylalanine or tryptophan. A clone size is listed for some rows: how often the clone was seen (once, few, many), or a class if it is expanded.

size,V,CDR3
.,TRBV6-5,ASSPYTDYGYT
.,TRBV7-2,ASSVQPTGEETQY
.,TRBV19,ASSIRASGFTDTQY
.,TRBV7-2,ASSLPSGQGSGKLF
.,TRBV10-1,ASGGRPGRGDTQY
.,TRBV7-6,ASSSGTGRPSGANVLT
.,TRBV6-5,ASSYTGTEGGGYT
.,TRBV6-2/TRBV6-3,ASSYSDGNTIY
once,TRBV24-1,ATSDRAYKTRGYT
.,TRBV18,ASSRVGSTTGGIQY
few,TRBV6-1,ASRKTGGMNTEAF
.,TRBV12-1,ASSLRYRDRAHHGYT
.,TRBV7-9,ASSHGREGEETQY
.,TRBV19,ASWVGTGSRGYT
.,TRBV19,ASSMGQIGGELF
.,TRBV6-4,ASGLAGGPVI
.,TRBV30,AWSDWGAETQY
.,TRBV11-1,ASSHRTSGYNEQF
.,TRBV19,ASSSSGYEQY
.,TRBV28,ASSTTGNSNQPQH
.,TRBV19,ASSAGTGGMSEAF
.,TRBV30,AWSTGSNYGYT
few,TRBV30,AWSVRGIRGNSPLH